The entry that follows covers one TCR beta chain sequence. Its antigen is not identified. This CDR3 spans 14 amino acids. Germline V gene sequence: CDR1 KGHSH, CDR2 LQKENI. V gave up 8 bases and J gave up 6 bases, with 14 bases separating them. Only in-frame clones appear in the TCRdb table, and some are missing; sequencing was by immunoSEQ multiplex PCR. The repertoire holds around 160,000 clones, with about nine tenths as singletons. The record originates from a study of T cell responses to AZD1222 COVID-19 vaccine. Findings and limits, study-wide: None of the repertoires were sampled until the peak T cell response had passed. Two AZD1222 doses significantly raised spike-specific TCR breadth and depth over controls.

This rearrangement joins TRBV18 to TRBJ1-6; D uncertain. The sample in question was peripheral blood, obtained on day 0 of AZD1222 vaccination. The sequence was obtained from an adult in good health. The CDR3 region is CASKTANLNSPLHF. The CDR3 DNA follows: TGTGCCAGCAAGACGGCGAACCTTAATTCACCCCTCCACTTT.